This TCR beta chain was captured by sequencing in a study of blood T cell repertoires in COVID-19. Study context: Researchers got acute and convalescent COVID-19 samples from the United States, Italy and Spain. Nucleic acid was either cDNA or gDNA, and it came from T cells, B-cell-depleted T cells, or PBMCs.

The CDR3 length is 15 residues. Germline V CDR1 and CDR2: SGHNT, YYREEE (reference sequence). After removal of 2 bases from V and 6 bases from J, the junction contained 7 bases not matched to a gene. As processed by the authors: Amplifying reference gene primers gave estimates of nucleated cell counts. Assay: immunoSEQ multiplex PCR; the TCRdb copy retains only in-frame clones and omits some. V, J and clone size reflect that table, while D and trimming were determined from the DNA. In the table there are around 260,000 clones, 75% to 90% of which are singletons. Sequencing used peripheral blood. The sequence was collected from a man aged 25-40 years with active or convalescent COVID-19. This sequence joins TRBV5-4 and TRBJ2-7; 11 bases agree with TRBD2. The CDR3 here is CASSLGSGGAREQYF. CDR3 in DNA: TGTGCCAGCAGCTTAGGTAGCGGGGGGGCCCGCGAGCAGTACTTC.